This record looks at one TCR beta chain sequence and its context. The antigen is not known. This specimen belongs to a study of memory CD4+ T cells and cytomegalovirus serostatus. Study context: Donors were healthy Belgian adults, some 10 CMV seropositive and 20 to 30 seronegative. Whole-study results and caveats: Repertoires predicted CMV serostatus with median bootstrapped AUC of roughly 0.96.

Single viable CD3+CD4+CD8-CD45RO+ cells were sorted as the memory CD4+ T cells. The V gene lost 4 bases and the J gene lost 1 base, with 16 bases spanning the gap. CDR1 is MGHRA, CDR2 YSYEKL, per germline. The CDR3 has 16 amino acids. Some clones are missing from TCRdb's copy, which holds only in-frame ones; the method was immunoSEQ multiplex PCR. Among 55,000 to 65,000 clones, 82% were seen once, and the ten largest hold roughly 0.5%. The rearrangement uses TRBV4-1 and TRBJ1-1; D not certain. Sequenced input: memory CD4+ T cells from blood. This TCR was sampled from an adult in good health and CMV-seronegative. Some clones in this sample may be carry-over from other donors' samples. The CDR3 loop is CASSLQSTAANTEAFF. Written as DNA, the CDR3 is TGCGCCAGCAGCCTACAGTCAACCGCTGCGAACACTGAAGCTTTCTTT.